The clone carrying this T cell receptor (beta chain) was picked up a small number of times. The antigen remains undetermined. CDR3 length equals 16 residues. V gave up 6 bases and J gave up 1 base, with 18 bases separating them. Germline loops: CDR1 KGHSH, CDR2 LQKENI. Following RNA extraction, reverse transcription yielded cDNA that acted as the sequencing template. Generated by immunoSEQ multiplex PCR, the TCRdb table keeps only in-frame clones and is missing some. The sample consists of some 110,000 clones, less than 75% of them appearing once. This specimen comes from a study of CD8+ T cells in alopecia areata. Treatment specified: oral pan-JAK inhibitor, 5-10 mg twice daily. Sampling of alopecia areata patients yielded lesional scalp punch biopsies as well as peripheral blood. Investigators sorted PBMCs to obtain both CD4+ and CD8+ T cells. The study, taken as a whole, reports: Although TCR sharing was seen in mice, sharing across patients was less clear, possibly for HLA-related reasons. Higher clonality than in normal scalp was seen in lesional scalp, especially alopecia totalis/universalis.

Sequences were derived from CD8+ T cells sorted from blood, sampled at week 24, from a patient treated with tofacitinib. The sequence derives from a human donor with alopecia areata. The rearrangement joins TRBV18 to TRBJ1-1; TRBD1 might be the D (6 bases). CDR3 in amino acids: CASSPFPGTRNTEAFF. The CDR3 DNA follows: TGTGCCAGCTCCCCATTTCCCGGGACAAGGAACACTGAAGCTTTCTTT. Full variable domain (remainder filled in from reference TRBV18 and TRBJ1-1): NAGVMQNPRHLVRRRGQEARLRCSPMKGHSHVYWYRQLPEEGLKFMVYLQKENIIDESGMPKERFSAEFPKEGPSILRIQQVVRGDSAAYFCASSPFPGTRNTEAFFGQGTRLTVV.